This entry concerns a single T cell receptor beta chain. Its antigen remains unidentified. Per-nucleotide qualities are absent, and no much larger clonotype sits a single base away. The cohort was made up of approximately 700 healthy bone marrow donors. All cohort members were sampled while nominally healthy, although unrecorded immune exposures were likely present. The donor tested CMV seronegative and was one of the 352 seronegative cohort members. A peripheral blood sample was provided by each donor, and peripheral blood mononuclear cells were used for TCR beta sequencing. Genomic DNA extraction from the blood cell samples was performed with the Qiagen DNeasy Blood Extraction Kit. The data belong to a study of cytomegalovirus exposure and HLA in healthy donors (TCRdb year 2017). Background for the entire study: In an earlier analysis of 550 to 750 of the donors, 276 Gb of sequence data and 117 million unique TCR beta sequences from about 179 million T cells were reported. Around 320 gigabases of sequencing data and 70 million to 85 million unique TCR sequences were included in an early release covering roughly 700 HLA-typed donors. Of the approximately 400 genotyped donors, 70% to 90% were placed in the genetic ancestry cluster associated with self-reported Caucasian donors. The study was designed to test whether signatures of past pathogen exposure could be identified by cataloging public T cell receptors. The study profiled the T cell repertoires of some 610 subjects by immunosequencing and related them to cytomegalovirus serostatus. Besides the first cohort of around 670 subjects, a separate validation cohort made up of 120 different subjects was used. To predict cytomegalovirus infection status, the study combined high-throughput TCR immunosequencing, statistical association of individual TCRs with disease status, and machine learning. A later analysis re-examined previously published TCR beta repertoires from over 500 donors and added high-resolution HLA genotyping to investigate patterns of TCR occurrence. Rather than using new phenotypic data, the later analysis identified candidate immune exposures from TCR beta sequences and from how often those sequences occurred across donors. An earlier analysis of 450 to 750 of the donors used high-throughput TCR beta sequencing to judge whether each TCR beta V gene segment behaved as functional or pseudogenic. Donor age, sex, ethnicity and CMV serostatus were collected together with the repertoire data. A later genetic analysis used genome-wide SNP genotypes for about 55% of the 666 donors, treating that subset as a discovery cohort. All discovery cohort repertoires had been generated on a single sequencing platform. Both class I and class II loci were covered by HLA typing, at four-digit resolution. Typing coverage differed by locus: A, B, C, DRB1 and DQB1 were typed in roughly 620-640 donors, DQA1 in 522, DPA1 in 600 to 610, and DPB1 in roughly 470. Roughly 5 DR-DQ haplotypes were handled as single units for association and clustering because linkage in the cohort was strong. Among some 400 genotyped donors of the cohort, an average of around 240,000 unique TCR beta nucleotide sequences were sequenced per donor, approximately 20% of them non-productive.

Receptor libraries were prepared by the immunoSEQ multiplex PCR assay. For the multiplex PCR, a mixture combining 60 forward primers for TCR Vbeta segments and 13 reverse primers for TCR Jbeta segments was used. A multiplex PCR assay on genomic DNA amplified the CDR3 region of rearranged TCR beta genes. On the Illumina HiSeq System, the amplified TCR beta libraries were sequenced as 87-base-pair reads. The paper's processing steps were these. Across the roughly 600 repertoires, a later analysis counted tens of millions of unique TCR beta chains, 9.5 million to 13 million of which were shared by at least two donors. A nearest-neighbor algorithm error-corrected the raw reads and collapsed the reads into unique sequences, merging closely related sequences to remove PCR and sequencing errors. CDR3 sequences were aligned to IMGT reference sequences to assign V, D and J gene segments. For a sequence to be retained, a match of at least six nucleotides to both a V gene segment and a J gene segment was required. Rearrangements were called productive when the CDR3 lacked stop codons and stayed in frame with V and J; all others were non-productive. Following IMGT convention, CDR3 was defined as the stretch from the second conserved V-encoded cysteine up to the conserved J-encoded phenylalanine. In an earlier analysis of 587 of the donors, sequences lacking an unambiguous match to a single V gene segment were excluded. In an earlier analysis of about 590 of the donors, a V segment was called functional when productive rearrangements were above 56.7%, and segregating when the standard deviation between donors exceeded 5%. A statistical classification framework was built for diagnosing cytomegalovirus status from the catalog of TCR beta chain sequences. A later analysis assigned V and J genes by comparing TCR nucleotide sequences with IMGT/GENE-DB human TR gene sequences. In a later analysis, CDR3 sequences and most-parsimonious VDJ recombination scenarios were assigned using the TCRdist pipeline. In a later analysis, each TCR beta chain was defined by its CDR3 amino acid sequence together with its V-gene family, and reads lacking a unique V-gene family were excluded. A later analysis removed 450 to 600 highly shared, low-generation-probability nucleotide sequences to deal with suspected cross-contamination and a sequencing artifact. In a later analysis, a clonal expansion index was calculated for each public chain from normalized within-repertoire ranks of inferred template counts. In a later analysis, generation probabilities were computed with a VDJ recombination model fitted to out-of-frame rearrangements, and the resulting probabilities were checked against IGoR. In a later analysis, hypergeometric tests were used to score TCR-TCR, TCR-HLA and TCR-CMV co-occurrence, with a repertoire-size bias correction applied to TCR pairs. To estimate false discovery rates, a later analysis permuted the HLA or CMV assignments 20 times. In a later analysis, co-occurring TCRs were grouped with DBSCAN, and TCRdist sequence similarity was added when clustering was performed within HLA-allele-positive subsets. Co-occurrence clustering excluded repertoires with fewer than 30,000 or more than 120,000 public chains, plus five with anomalous nucleotide sharing. Here the immuneACCESS table is served through TCRdb, limited to in-frame sequences with V and J called. Missing clones are a known gap in these copies; in checked studies unresolved V genes cover under half, and the rest lacks a known reason. From that table come the V and J calls and clone size; the DNA was used to work out D and trimming. A total of approximately 210,000 clones appear in this sample, roughly 86% of them only once. Of the sample, approximately 1.7% is held by the ten largest clones.

What the work shows at the level of the full study, not this receptor alone: A later analysis found that most CMV-associated TCR beta chains appeared HLA-restricted, with HLA associations seemingly driven largely by CMV exposure. The cohort was sequenced for TCR beta chains only, and without alpha or paired-chain data the features that could be detected were limited. In the study, approximately 150 TCR beta chains were listed as associated with cytomegalovirus. Across donors, most TCR sequences were observed very rarely, whereas some public TCRs were present in many individuals. In a later analysis, HLA-associated TCR beta chains showed more clonal expansion and lower generation probabilities than non-associated chains that were equally common. A further reported finding was that TCR beta sequences accurately predicted the HLA-A and HLA-B alleles for most subjects in the first cohort. Because some donors lacked HLA typing at each locus, the association tests relied only on the typed subset. At a false discovery rate of 0.05, a later analysis linked about 16,000 TCR beta sequences to specific HLA alleles. In both the original and validation cohorts, the classifier was reported to diagnose cytomegalovirus status with high specificity and sensitivity. Some IMGT-functional V segments, including TRBV6-2 and TRBV6-3, could not be distinguished by the 87-base-pair reads and were therefore excluded. A cluster of highly shared sequence variants was judged likely to represent a technical artifact of the sequencing pipeline. It was suggested by the authors that the approach could potentially be generalized to other disease states and immunological phenotypes. Immune exposure information for the cohort was limited to CMV serostatus. Fewer than 20 rarely observed V segments, including chromosome 9 orphons, were excluded from the earlier analysis of approximately 500 of the donors because counts were too low. In a later analysis, the rate of TCR association differed among HLA loci, with DRB1 alleles having the most associated TCRs and HLA-C alleles having the fewest. The presence/absence analyses assumed that sequencing depth was roughly uniform across donors, and that assumption may not be true. In an earlier analysis of about 600 of the donors, most TCR beta V segments appeared in productive rearrangements about 90% or about 30% of the time, broadly matching IMGT annotations. A few of the identified cytomegalovirus-associated TCR beta chains were confirmed in vitro to be specific for cytomegalovirus antigens. When HLA alleles, especially DR and DQ, strongly co-occurred, attributing TCR associations to individual alleles was difficult. An association between a missense DCLRE1C variant and V-gene and J-gene trimming of TCR beta chains was found in a later genetic analysis and replicated in an independent cohort. According to a later analysis, parvovirus B19, influenza, CMV and Epstein-Barr virus appeared linked to several top co-occurrence clusters. Correlated functional status among segregating V segments might be attributable to linkage disequilibrium, but an unknown experimental factor could not be ruled out. In a later genetic analysis, fewer N-insertions in productive TCRs were reported among donors in an Asian-associated ancestry cluster than the approximately 630-donor mean.

There are 11 amino acids in the CDR3, from cysteine to phenylalanine inclusive. The read is trimmed to its CDR3 DNA, 33 bases read in frame from base 1. Trimming costs V 5 bases and J 5 bases, and their ends lie 5 bases apart. The germline V gene gives CDR1 as SGHTA and CDR2 as FQGNSA. Sequenced input: PBMCs. The sequence is built from TRBV7-2 and TRBJ2-3; there is no confident call for the D gene. The origin of this receptor is a woman between 18 and 30 years old in good health and CMV-seronegative. Read as DNA, the sequence is TGTGCCAGCAGCCCTCGAGATACGCAGTATTTT. Its protein product is CASSPRDTQYF.